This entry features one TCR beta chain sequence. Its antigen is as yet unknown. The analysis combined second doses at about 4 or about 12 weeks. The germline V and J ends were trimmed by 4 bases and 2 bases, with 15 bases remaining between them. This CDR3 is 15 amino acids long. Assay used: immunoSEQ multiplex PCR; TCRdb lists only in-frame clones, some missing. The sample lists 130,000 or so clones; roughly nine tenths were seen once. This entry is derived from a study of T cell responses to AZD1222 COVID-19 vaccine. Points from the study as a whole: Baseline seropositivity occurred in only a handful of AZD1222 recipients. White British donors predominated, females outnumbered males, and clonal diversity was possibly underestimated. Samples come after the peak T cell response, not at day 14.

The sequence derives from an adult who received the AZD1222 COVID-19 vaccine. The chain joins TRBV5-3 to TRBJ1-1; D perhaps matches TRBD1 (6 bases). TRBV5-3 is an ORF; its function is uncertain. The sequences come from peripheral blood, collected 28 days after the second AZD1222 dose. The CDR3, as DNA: TGTGCCAGAAGCGGACAACAGGGTTCAAACACTGAAGCTTTCTTT. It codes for CARSGQQGSNTEAFF.